The 25 T cell receptor beta chains in this list originate from one sample, sequenced in a study of shared clonotypes between healthy human individuals. Method: immunoSEQ multiplex PCR; TCRdb's copy keeps in-frame clones and lacks some. The sample has about 330,000 clones; roughly 84% are singletons. The sample consisted of memory CD8+ T cells sorted from blood. Specified subset: CD45RO+ cells pooled with CCR7-negative TemRA cells. Source of these receptors: a man between 18 and 35 years old in good health.

The J gene is TRBJ2-3, the V gene TRBV29-1, with 7 bases aligning to TRBD2. Germline V CDR1 and CDR2: SQVTM, ANQGSEA. The CDR3 extends over 14 amino acids. The ends lost 0 bases at V and 5 bases at J; junction bases unmatched: 5. The CDR3 region has the DNA TGCAGCGTTGAAGATATGAGGGAGGGAGATACGCAGTATTTT. Translation gives CSVEDMREGDTQYF.

This clone was picked up one time. The J gene is TRBJ2-5, the V gene TRBV4-1; tentative D call: TRBD2 (5 bases). The CDR3 consists of 16 residues. CDR1 and CDR2 from the germline V gene are MGHRA and YSYEKL. V gave up 0 bases and J gave up 2 bases, with 13 bases separating them. The CDR3 DNA reads as TGCGCCAGCAGCCAAGAGGTAGCGCGCCTACAAGAGACCCAGTACTTC. Protein product: CASSQEVARLQETQYF.

V and J are TRBV7-2 and TRBJ2-1, with 16 bases that match TRBD2. Germline trimming cut 3 bases from V and 7 bases from J; bases unmatched to any gene: 3. In germline, CDR1 is SGHTA, CDR2 FQGNSA. This CDR3 region has 16 residues. The DNA for the CDR3 is TGTGCCAGCAGCTTGGGACTAGCGGGGGGGCATAATGAGCAGTTCTTC. Translating gives CASSLGLAGGHNEQFF.

There are a few counts of this clone. This chain joins TRBV15 and TRBJ2-7, with D perhaps matching TRBD1 (5 bases). This CDR3 has 13 amino acids. Germline loops: CDR1 LNHNV, CDR2 YYDKDF (reference sequence). Trimming removed 3 bases from V and 0 bases from J, with 6 bases in between. CDR3 coding DNA: TGTGCCACCAGCAGTGGACACTCCTACGAGCAGTACTTC. It codes for CATSSGHSYEQYF.

The V call is TRBV9, the J call TRBJ2-1; D is perhaps TRBD1 or TRBD2 (5 bases each). V was pared by 4 bases and J by 4 bases, with 12 bases between. The CDR3 has 14 residues. Germline loops: CDR1 SGDLS, CDR2 YYNGEE. The CDR3 DNA reads as TGTGCCAGCAGCCCCCGGGGCCGATACAATGAGCAGTTCTTC. This encodes CASSPRGRYNEQFF.

This clone turned up a few times. The chain combines TRBV9 with TRBJ1-6; D perhaps matches TRBD1 (5 bases). V shed 4 bases and J shed 0 bases, with 17 bases lying between them. The CDR3 runs 18 residues. The germline CDR1 and CDR2 sequences are SGDLS and YYNGEE. Here the CDR3 DNA reads TGTGCCAGCAGCATTAGGGGAAACAGCAGCTCCTATAATTCACCCCTCCACTTT. Translated: CASSIRGNSSSYNSPLHF.

The rearrangement joins TRBV6-1 to TRBJ2-7, with D possibly TRBD1 on 6 matching bases. Per the germline V gene, CDR1 is MNHNS and CDR2 is SASEGT. V was cut by 2 bases and J by 5 bases, with 28 bases left in between. The CDR3 covers 19 residues. The CDR3 coding sequence is TGTGCCAGCAGTGAAAAGCCACCCTCTCGGCAGGGGCTTAGAGACGAGCAGTACTTC. The encoded protein is CASSEKPPSRQGLRDEQYF.

This chain links TRBV27 with TRBJ2-7, with a possible D match to TRBD1 (6 bases). Germline lookup yields CDR1 MNHEY and CDR2 SMNVEV (reference sequence). Trimming shortened V by 0 bases and J by 3 bases, and 15 bases separated the two germline ends. The CDR3 extends over 16 amino acids. The CDR3 is CASSLSSGEKIYEQYF. The CDR3 coding sequence is TGTGCCAGCAGTTTATCGTCAGGGGAGAAGATCTACGAGCAGTACTTC.

Concerning this clone: The germline gene is not matched at one end of the junction; a read error may be the cause. The chain employs TRBV28 and TRBJ1-4; D unresolved. Per the germline V gene, CDR1 is MDHEN and CDR2 is SYDVKM. The length of the CDR3 is 11 residues. CDR3 sequence: CASSLGLKRDF. CDR3 DNA sequence: TGTGCCAGCAGTTTAGGGTTAAAAAGGGATTTT.

V usage is TRBV30 and J usage is TRBJ1-2; 7 bases are a match to TRBD1. V dropped 3 bases and J dropped 5; count of bases not matched to a gene: 9. The CDR3 sequence is 14 residues long. The germline CDR1 and CDR2 sequences are GTSNPN and SVGIG (reference sequence). CDR3 region: CAWRGTATVYGYTF. CDR3 bases: TGTGCCTGGAGGGGGACAGCGACCGTTTATGGCTACACCTTC.

The J gene is TRBJ2-2, the V gene TRBV27; TRBD2 agrees at 7 bases. V trimming: 6 bases; J trimming: 0 bases; junction bases outside the gene matches: 1. Germline lookup yields CDR1 MNHEY and CDR2 SMNVEV (reference sequence). The CDR3 is 14 residues long. CDR3 region: CASRGLPNTGELFF. The CDR3 DNA is TGTGCCAGCAGGGGACTACCGAACACCGGGGAGCTGTTTTTT.

This chain connects TRBV11-2 to TRBJ1-1; D gene unclear. This CDR3 has 13 residues. The germline V gene has CDR1 SGHAT and CDR2 FQNNGV. The ends were cut back, 5 bases at V and 5 bases at J, with 12 bases in the middle. The CDR3 bases are TGTGCCAGCAGCCCGCACCGGGAGACTGAAGCTTTCTTT. Translated, it gives CASSPHRETEAFF.

This clone was recorded only once. CDR3 sequence reads: CASSLAEMYQETQYF. The CDR3 bases are TGTGCCAGCAGCTTAGCAGAGATGTACCAAGAGACCCAGTACTTC. This chain joins TRBV11-2 and TRBJ2-5; D is uncertain. This CDR3 is 15 amino acids long. Trimming stripped 1 base from V and 0 bases from J, with 9 bases between. The germline V gene has CDR1 SGHAT and CDR2 FQNNGV.

This chain uses TRBV7-9 with TRBJ2-5; unclear D gene. CDR1 SEHNR and CDR2 FQNEAQ come from the germline V gene (reference sequence). CDR3 length equals 13 residues. Trimming removed 1 base from V and 5 bases from J, with 8 bases in between. The CDR3 loop is CASSLEGWETQYF. CDR3 coding DNA: TGTGCCAGCAGCTTAGAAGGGTGGGAGACCCAGTACTTC.

The gene calls are TRBV30 and TRBJ1-5, with TRBD1 matching over 7 bases. The CDR3 sequence is 17 residues long. After removal of 0 bases from V and 0 bases from J, the junction contained 8 bases not matched to a gene. The germline gives CDR1 GTSNPN, CDR2 SVGIG (reference sequence). The CDR3 loop reads CAWSVSATGPSNQPQHF. CDR3 in DNA: TGTGCCTGGAGTGTGTCAGCGACAGGGCCTAGCAATCAGCCCCAGCATTTT.

The chain employs TRBV6-1 and TRBJ1-2, with D maybe TRBD1 (5 bases). V lost 1 base and J lost 1, with 10 bases in between. The CDR3 sequence is 15 residues long. Looked up from germline, CDR1 is MNHNS and CDR2 is SASEGT. The CDR3, as DNA: TGTGCCAGCAGTGAAGGGCAGGGTTTTAACTATGGCTACACCTTC. It yields the protein CASSEGQGFNYGYTF.

This clone was detected only once. The gene calls are TRBV28 and TRBJ1-4; maybe TRBD1 (6 bases). Germline CDR1 MDHEN, CDR2 SYDVKM. The CDR3 contains 16 residues. Trimming took off 6 bases at V and 3 bases at J, with 17 bases between the two ends. The CDR3 DNA is TGTGCCAGCAGACCTTACACAGGGACGGCTAATGAAAAACTGTTTTTT. Amino acids: CASRPYTGTANEKLFF.

The chain recombines TRBV9 with TRBJ2-3; D ambiguous. V dropped 1 base and J dropped 4 bases, with 10 bases sitting between them. Germline V gene lookup returns CDR1 SGDLS and CDR2 YYNGEE. CDR3 length: 14 residues. CDR3 amino acids: CASSVLGNADTQYF. In DNA form, the CDR3 reads TGTGCCAGCAGCGTACTAGGGAATGCAGATACGCAGTATTTT.

The chain carries TRBV7-9 and TRBJ1-2; 9 nucleotides match TRBD1. V lost 3 bases and J lost 13; bases outside the gene matches: 12. This CDR3 is built from 14 residues. In germline, CDR1 is SEHNR, CDR2 FQNEAQ (reference sequence). In DNA, the CDR3 is TGTGCCAGCAGCTTTTTTCCGGACAGGGGCCTCGTCACCTTC. This sequence encodes CASSFFPDRGLVTF. The full variable domain, in which reference TRBV7-9 and TRBJ1-2 provide the parts outside the CDR3, is DTGVSQNPRHKITKRGQNVTFRCDPISEHNRLYWYRQTLGQGPEFLTYFQNEAQLEKSRLLSDRFSAERPKGSFSTLEIQRTEQGDSAMYLCASSFFPDRGLVTFGSGTRLTVV.

V gene TRBV6-5 combines with J gene TRBJ2-7; 8 bases fit TRBD2. J gave up 5 bases and V 4 bases, and 7 bases lay outside the gene matches. Per germline, CDR1 MNHEY and CDR2 SVGAGI. This CDR3 is built from 14 residues. The CDR3 bases are TGTGCCAGCAGTTTGGCGGGGGGCCTGGACGAGCAGTACTTC. This translates into CASSLAGGLDEQYF.

The chain uses TRBV9 and TRBJ2-5, with unresolved D. V was trimmed by 3 bases and J by 3 bases, leaving 9 bases between them. This CDR3 contains 13 residues. Per the germline V gene, CDR1 is SGDLS and CDR2 is YYNGEE. For the CDR3, the DNA is TGTGCCAGCAGCGAGACTTACAAAGAGACCCAGTACTTC. Translation: CASSETYKETQYF.

This sequence joins TRBV14 and TRBJ1-2; possible D gene TRBD1, 6 bases. The CDR3 runs 15 residues. V was shortened by 0 bases and J by 0 bases, with 8 bases between the two germline ends. Germline V gene lookup returns CDR1 SGHDN and CDR2 FVKESK. CDR3 nucleotides: TGTGCCAGCAGCCAAGATCGGACAGCTAACTATGGCTACACCTTC. Translated, it gives CASSQDRTANYGYTF.

V and J are TRBV19 and TRBJ1-2; TRBD1 agrees at 7 bases. Germline V gene lookup returns CDR1 LNHDA and CDR2 SQIVND (reference sequence). This CDR3 has 14 residues. J was trimmed by 0 bases and V by 5 bases; bases with no gene match: 3. The CDR3 DNA reads TGTGCCAGTAGTTGGCAGGGGGCTAACTATGGCTACACCTTC. Its translation: CASSWQGANYGYTF.

The rearrangement links TRBV11-2 to TRBJ2-7, with TRBD2 matching 8 bases. CDR3 length: 14 residues. J lost 4 bases, V lost 5 bases, and 7 bases had no gene match. Germline assignment: CDR1 SGHAT and CDR2 FQNNGV. CDR3 sequence (DNA): TGTGCCAGCAGCCCAGCACCTAGCGGGTACGAGCAGTACTTC. It encodes CASSPAPSGYEQYF.

The V call is TRBV27, the J call TRBJ2-3, with 9 bases identical to TRBD2. Trimming at V came to 6 bases and at J to 4 bases, leaving 11 bases not matched to a gene. The CDR3 sequence is 16 residues long. CDR1 is MNHEY, CDR2 SMNVEV, per germline (reference sequence). CDR3 sequence: CASRKLPGLASDTQYF. CDR3 DNA sequence: TGTGCCAGCAGAAAGTTGCCGGGACTAGCATCAGATACGCAGTATTTT.